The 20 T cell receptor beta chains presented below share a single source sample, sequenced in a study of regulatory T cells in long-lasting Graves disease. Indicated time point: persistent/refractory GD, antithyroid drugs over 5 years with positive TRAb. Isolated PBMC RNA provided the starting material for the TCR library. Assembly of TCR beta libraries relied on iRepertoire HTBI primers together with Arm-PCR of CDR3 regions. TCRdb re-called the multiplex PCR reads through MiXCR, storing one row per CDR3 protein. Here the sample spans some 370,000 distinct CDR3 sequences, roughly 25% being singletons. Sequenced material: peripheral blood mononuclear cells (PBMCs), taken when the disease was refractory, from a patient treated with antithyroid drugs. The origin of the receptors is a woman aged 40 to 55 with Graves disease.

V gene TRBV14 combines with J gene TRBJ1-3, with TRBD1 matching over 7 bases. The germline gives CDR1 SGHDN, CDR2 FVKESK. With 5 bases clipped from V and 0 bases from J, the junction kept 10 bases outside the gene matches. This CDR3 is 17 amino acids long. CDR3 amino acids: CASSTRTGWVSGNTIYF. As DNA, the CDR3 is TGTGCCAGCAGCACCCGGACAGGATGGGTCTCTGGAAACACCATATATTTT.

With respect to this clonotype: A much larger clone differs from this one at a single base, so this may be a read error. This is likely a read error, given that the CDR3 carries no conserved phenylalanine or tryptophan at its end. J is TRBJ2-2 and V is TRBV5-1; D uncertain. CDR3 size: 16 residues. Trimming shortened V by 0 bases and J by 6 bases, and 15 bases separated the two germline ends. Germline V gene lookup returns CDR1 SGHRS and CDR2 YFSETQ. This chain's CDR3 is CASSLAWTAIPGELFL. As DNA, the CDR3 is TGCGCCAGCAGCTTGGCGTGGACGGCTATTCCCGGGGAGCTGTTTCTT.

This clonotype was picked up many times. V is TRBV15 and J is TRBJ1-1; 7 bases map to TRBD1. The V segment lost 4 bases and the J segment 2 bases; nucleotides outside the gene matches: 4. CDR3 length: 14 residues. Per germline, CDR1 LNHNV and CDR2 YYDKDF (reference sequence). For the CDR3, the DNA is TGTGCCACCAGCAAGGGACAGTTAAACACTGAAGCTTTCTTT. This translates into CATSKGQLNTEAFF.

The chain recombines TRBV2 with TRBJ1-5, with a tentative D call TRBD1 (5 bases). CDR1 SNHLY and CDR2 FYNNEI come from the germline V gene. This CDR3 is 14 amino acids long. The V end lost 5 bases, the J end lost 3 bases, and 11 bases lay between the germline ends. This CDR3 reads CASSRDRFNQPQHF. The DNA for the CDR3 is TGTGCCAGCAGTAGGGACCGCTTCAATCAGCCCCAGCATTTT. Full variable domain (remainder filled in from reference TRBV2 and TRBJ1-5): EPEVTQTPSHQVTQMGQEVILRCVPISNHLYFYWYRQILGQKVEFLVSFYNNEISEKSEIFDDQFSVERPDGSNFTLKIRSTKLEDSAMYFCASSRDRFNQPQHFGDGTRLSIL.

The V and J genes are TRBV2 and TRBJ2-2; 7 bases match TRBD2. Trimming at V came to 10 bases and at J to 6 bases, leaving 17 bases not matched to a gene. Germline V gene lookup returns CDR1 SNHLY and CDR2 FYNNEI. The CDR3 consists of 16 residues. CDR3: CATKKGSGVSAGELFF. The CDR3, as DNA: TGTGCCACAAAAAAGGGCAGCGGGGTGTCGGCCGGGGAGCTGTTTTTT.

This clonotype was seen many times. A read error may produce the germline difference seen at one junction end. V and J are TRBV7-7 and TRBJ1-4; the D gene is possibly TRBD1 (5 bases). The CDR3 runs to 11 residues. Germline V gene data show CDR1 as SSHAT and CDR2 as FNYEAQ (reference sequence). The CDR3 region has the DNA TGTGCTAGCAGCTTAGCGGGGGACCCGTTTTTT. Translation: CASSLAGDPFF. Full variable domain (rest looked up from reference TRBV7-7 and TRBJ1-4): GAGVSQSPRYKVTKRGQDVTLRCDPISSHATLYWYQQALGQGPEFLTYFNYEAQPDKSGLPSDRFSAERPEGSISTLTIQRTEQRDSAMYRCASSLAGDPFFGSGTQLSVL.

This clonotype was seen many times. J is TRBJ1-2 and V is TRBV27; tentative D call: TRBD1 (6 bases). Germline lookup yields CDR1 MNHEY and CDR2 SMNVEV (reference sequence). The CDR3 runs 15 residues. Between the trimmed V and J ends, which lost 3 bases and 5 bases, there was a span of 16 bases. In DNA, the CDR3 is TGTGCCAGCAGTTTTTGGGGGGCGATTAGGTATGGCTACACCTTC. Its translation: CASSFWGAIRYGYTF.

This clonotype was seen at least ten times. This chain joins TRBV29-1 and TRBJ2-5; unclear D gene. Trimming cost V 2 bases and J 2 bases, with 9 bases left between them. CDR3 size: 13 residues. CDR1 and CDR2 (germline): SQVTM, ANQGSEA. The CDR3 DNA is TGCAGCGTTGAAATCGCCCAGCAAGAGACCCAGTACTTC. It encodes CSVEIAQQETQYF.

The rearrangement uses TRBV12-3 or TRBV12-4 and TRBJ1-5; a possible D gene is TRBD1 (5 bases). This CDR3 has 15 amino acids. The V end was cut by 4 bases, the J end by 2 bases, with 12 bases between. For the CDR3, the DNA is TGTGCCAGCAGTTGGTGGAGGGGTGGCAATCAGCCCCAGCATTTT. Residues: CASSWWRGGNQPQHF.

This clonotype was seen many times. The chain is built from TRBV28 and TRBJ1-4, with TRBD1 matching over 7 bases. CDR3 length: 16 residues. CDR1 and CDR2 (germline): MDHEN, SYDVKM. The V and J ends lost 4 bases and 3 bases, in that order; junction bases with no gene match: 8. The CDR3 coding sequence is TGTGCCAGCAGTTCCGCCACCGGGACAGCTAATGAAAAACTGTTTTTT. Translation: CASSSATGTANEKLFF. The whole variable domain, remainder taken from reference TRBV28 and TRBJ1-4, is DVKVTQSSRYLVKRTGEKVFLECVQDMDHENMFWYRQDPGLGLRLIYFSYDVKMKEKGDIPEGYSVSREKKERFSLILESASTNQTSMYLCASSSATGTANEKLFFGSGTQLSVL.

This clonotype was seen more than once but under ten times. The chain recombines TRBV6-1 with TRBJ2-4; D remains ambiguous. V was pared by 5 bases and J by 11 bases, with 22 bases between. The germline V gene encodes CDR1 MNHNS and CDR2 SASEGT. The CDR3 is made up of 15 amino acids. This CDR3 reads CASSTLIGPAGFQYF. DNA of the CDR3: TGTGCCAGCAGTACCCTTATAGGTCCGGCCGGGTTTCAGTACTTC.

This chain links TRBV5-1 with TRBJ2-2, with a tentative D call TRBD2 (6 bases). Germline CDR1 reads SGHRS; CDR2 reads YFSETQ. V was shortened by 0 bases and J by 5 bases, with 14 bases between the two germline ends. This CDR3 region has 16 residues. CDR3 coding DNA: TGCGCCAGCAGCTTGGCCCCGGGAGCGGTAACCGGGGAGCTGTTTTTT. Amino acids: CASSLAPGAVTGELFF.

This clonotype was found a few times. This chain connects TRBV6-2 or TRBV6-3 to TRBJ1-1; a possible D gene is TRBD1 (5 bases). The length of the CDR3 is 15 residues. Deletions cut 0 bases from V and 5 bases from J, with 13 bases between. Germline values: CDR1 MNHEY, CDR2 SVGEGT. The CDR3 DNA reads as TGTGCCAGCAGTTACTCGACTTACGGGGGGACTGAAGCTTTCTTT. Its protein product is CASSYSTYGGTEAFF.

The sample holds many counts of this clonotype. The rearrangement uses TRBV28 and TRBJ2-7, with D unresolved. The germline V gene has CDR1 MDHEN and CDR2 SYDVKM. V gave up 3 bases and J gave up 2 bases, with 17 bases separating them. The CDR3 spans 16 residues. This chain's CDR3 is CASSFRGSLMTYEQYF. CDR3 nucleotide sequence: TGTGCCAGCAGTTTTAGAGGCAGCCTAATGACCTACGAGCAGTACTTC.

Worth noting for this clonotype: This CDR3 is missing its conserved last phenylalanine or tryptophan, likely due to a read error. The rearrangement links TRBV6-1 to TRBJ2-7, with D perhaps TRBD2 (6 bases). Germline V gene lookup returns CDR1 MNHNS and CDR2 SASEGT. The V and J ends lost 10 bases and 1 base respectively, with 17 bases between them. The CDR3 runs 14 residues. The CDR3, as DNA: TGTGCCACCAGGGAGGCGGAAAGTTCCTACGAGCAGTACCTC. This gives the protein CATREAESSYEQYL.

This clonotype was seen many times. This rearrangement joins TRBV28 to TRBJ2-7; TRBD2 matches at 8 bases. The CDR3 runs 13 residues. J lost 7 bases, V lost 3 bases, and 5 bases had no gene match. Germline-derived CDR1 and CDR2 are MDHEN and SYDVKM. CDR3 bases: TGTGCCAGCAGTTTCAGCGGGAGTGGAGAGCAGTACTTC. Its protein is CASSFSGSGEQYF.

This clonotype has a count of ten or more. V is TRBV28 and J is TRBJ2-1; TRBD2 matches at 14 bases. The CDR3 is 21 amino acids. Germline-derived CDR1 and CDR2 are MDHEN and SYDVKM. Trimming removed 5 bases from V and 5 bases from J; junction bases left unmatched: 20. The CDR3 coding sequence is TGTGCCAGCAGTGGGACCTCCCTCGGACTAGCGGGAGGCCTACCTAACAATGAGCAGTTCTTC. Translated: CASSGTSLGLAGGLPNNEQFF.

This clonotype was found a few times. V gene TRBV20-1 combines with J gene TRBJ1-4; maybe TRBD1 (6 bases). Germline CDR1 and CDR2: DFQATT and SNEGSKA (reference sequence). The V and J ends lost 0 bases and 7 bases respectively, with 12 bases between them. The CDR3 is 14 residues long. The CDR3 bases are TGCAGTGCTAGAGATTGGGGGGCCACTGAAAAACTGTTTTTT. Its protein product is CSARDWGATEKLFF.

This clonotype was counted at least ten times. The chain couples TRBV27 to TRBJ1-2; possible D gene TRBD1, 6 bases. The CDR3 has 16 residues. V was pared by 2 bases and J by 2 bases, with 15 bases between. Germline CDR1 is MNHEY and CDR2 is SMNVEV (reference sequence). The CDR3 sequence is CASSLGGGGFNYGYTF. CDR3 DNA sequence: TGTGCCAGCAGTTTAGGCGGGGGCGGTTTCAACTATGGCTACACCTTC.

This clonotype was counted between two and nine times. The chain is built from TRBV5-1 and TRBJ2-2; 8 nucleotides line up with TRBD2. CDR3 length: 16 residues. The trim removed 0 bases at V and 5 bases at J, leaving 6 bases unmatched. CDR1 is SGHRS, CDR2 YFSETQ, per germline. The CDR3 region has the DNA TGCGCCAGCAGCTTGGGGGTTAGCGGGATGACCGGGGAGCTGTTTTTT. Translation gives CASSLGVSGMTGELFF.